This T cell receptor beta chain was identified in a study of shared clonotypes between healthy human individuals. Overall study results and limits: An expected dependence of interdonor clonotype sharing on sequencing depth was noted. On the whole, naive subsets had larger estimated richness than memory subsets had.

Method: immunoSEQ multiplex PCR; TCRdb's copy keeps in-frame clones and lacks some. The sample consists of roughly 2,000,000 clones, less than 95% of them appearing once. About this clone: No antigen is known for it.

The naive CD8 subset, CD45RO-negative cells positively selected for CCR7, excluded terminally differentiated effector memory CD45RA+ cells. Germline V gene lookup returns CDR1 KGHSH and CDR2 LQKENI. The CDR3 contains 15 residues. The V gene end was trimmed by 7 bases and the J gene end by 6 bases; junction bases not matched to a gene: 9. The chain is built from TRBV18 and TRBJ2-1, with TRBD1 matching over 10 bases. The sequence derives from a man younger than 35 in good health. The sequenced sample consisted of naive CD8+ T cells sorted from blood. The CDR3 region is CASFYGTGATNEQFF. The CDR3 region has the DNA TGTGCCAGCTTTTATGGGACAGGGGCGACCAATGAGCAGTTCTTC.